This section outlines one T cell receptor beta chain sequence together with its context. What it binds is not known. This sample is part of a study of cytomegalovirus exposure and HLA in healthy donors. General observations from the study: Trimming of TCR beta V- and J-genes showed a link, identified in a later analysis, to a missense DCLRE1C variant.

Healthy bone marrow donors made up the donors. Germline-derived CDR1 and CDR2 are SEHNR and FQNEAQ (reference sequence). Trimming cost V 4 bases and J 2 bases; bases outside gene matches: 7. CDR3 length equals 16 residues. The PCR made use of 60 Vbeta and 13 Jbeta primers. Clones were sequenced by immunoSEQ multiplex PCR, and TCRdb holds only the in-frame ones, with some missing. The sample yields 210,000 or so clones, over 80% seen once. The chain recombines TRBV7-9 with TRBJ2-3, with 9 positions matching TRBD1. Material for sequencing was PBMCs. The TCR originated in a boy between 2 and 10 years old in good health and CMV-seronegative. In nucleotides, the CDR3 is TGTGCCAGCAGCTCACCGGGGACAGGGACCACAGATACGCAGTATTTT. It codes for CASSSPGTGTTDTQYF.